The 9 T cell receptor beta chains given below trace back to one sample, sequenced in a study of T cells in Graves' hyperthyroidism and ophthalmopathy. RNA transcripts gave rise to amplified TCR beta CDR3 regions. The study used the HTBI primer set for a first-round RT-PCR of the TCR CDR3. TCRdb fed the multiplex PCR reads into MiXCR, producing one record per CDR3 protein. The data contain under 400,000 distinct CDR3 sequences, roughly 23% of them singletons. The sample comprised blood. Receptors were obtained from a woman in her forties or fifties with Graves' hyperthyroidism.

This clonotype was detected many times. The chain joins TRBV15 to TRBJ2-1; 10 positions match TRBD2. The CDR3 totals 14 residues. Germline V gene lookup returns CDR1 LNHNV and CDR2 YYDKDF (reference sequence). V lost 4 bases to trimming and J lost 4 bases; unmatched junction nucleotides: 1. CDR3: CATSKAGGYNEQFF. The CDR3 DNA is TGTGCCACCAGCAAAGCGGGAGGGTACAATGAGCAGTTCTTC.

On this clonotype: Relative to the germline gene, one junction end is altered; a read error may explain this. The chain is built from TRBV10-3 and TRBJ1-1, with a tentative D call TRBD1 (6 bases). Germline assignment: CDR1 ENHRY and CDR2 SYGVKD. This CDR3 contains 11 residues. Here the CDR3 reads CASHRDGEASF. CDR3 sequence (DNA): TGTGCCAGCCACAGGGATGGTGAAGCTTCCTTT.

This clonotype was seen more than once but under ten times. The rearrangement uses TRBV30 and TRBJ1-2; D may be TRBD1 (5 bases). Trimming pared 3 bases from V and 4 bases from J, leaving 12 bases between. Germline-derived CDR1 and CDR2 are GTSNPN and SVGIG (reference sequence). The CDR3 has 13 amino acids. CDR3 DNA: TGTGCCTGGAGATCGGACAACCCCTATGGCTACACCTTC. It is translated as CAWRSDNPYGYTF.

This clonotype has just a few counts. The V gene is TRBV20-1, the J gene TRBJ2-1; 8 nucleotides align to TRBD1. Looked up from germline, CDR1 is DFQATT and CDR2 is SNEGSKA (reference sequence). The ends lost 6 bases at V and 4 bases at J; junction bases unmatched: 11. The CDR3 sequence is 15 residues long. DNA of the CDR3: TGCAGTGCCGCTCTACTGGACAGGGAGTACAATGAGCAGTTCTTC. Its protein is CSAALLDREYNEQFF.

The V call is TRBV3-1, the J call TRBJ2-7; no clear D. CDR1 is LGHDT and CDR2 is YNNKEL in the germline V gene (reference sequence). Trimming pared 0 bases from V and 4 bases from J, leaving 10 bases between. The CDR3 has 14 amino acids. CDR3 sequence: CASSQDLTDYEQYF. The CDR3 nucleotides are TGTGCCAGCAGCCAAGATCTGACTGATTACGAGCAGTACTTC.

This clonotype was counted at least ten times. The J gene is TRBJ2-5, the V gene TRBV20-1; D is perhaps TRBD2 (5 bases). V gave up 3 bases and J gave up 5 bases, with 22 bases separating them. In germline, CDR1 is DFQATT, CDR2 SNEGSKA (reference sequence). This CDR3 region has 16 residues. CDR3 coding DNA: TGCAGTGCTAGCGGTGTTCCGGGGAACAGTTGGGAGACCCAGTACTTC. Amino acids: CSASGVPGNSWETQYF.

There are many counts of this clonotype. The J gene is TRBJ1-2, the V gene TRBV11-2; 10 positions match TRBD1. The CDR3 is made up of 17 amino acids. Germline V gives CDR1 SGHAT, CDR2 FQNNGV. Unmatched junction bases numbered 9, after V lost 5 bases and J lost 0 bases. The CDR3 loop is CASSPGQGNAPNYGYTF. CDR3 sequence (DNA): TGTGCCAGCAGCCCGGGACAGGGGAATGCTCCTAACTATGGCTACACCTTC.

There are many counts of this clonotype. CDR3 sequence reads: CSAGTGGGGYTF. CDR3 nucleotide sequence: TGCAGTGCCGGGACAGGGGGAGGGGGCTACACCTTC. The chain is built from TRBV20-1 and TRBJ1-2; 11 bases line up with TRBD1. The V gene end was trimmed by 6 bases and the J gene end by 8 bases; junction bases not matched to a gene: 5. In germline, CDR1 is DFQATT, CDR2 SNEGSKA (reference sequence). CDR3 size: 12 residues.

This clonotype came up many times. This chain connects TRBV3-1 to TRBJ2-7; 12 bases align to TRBD2. Trimming took 4 bases from V and 2 from J; bases not matched to a gene: 0. Germline CDR1 reads LGHDT; CDR2 reads YNNKEL (reference sequence). The CDR3 runs 14 residues. For the CDR3, the DNA is TGTGCCAGCAGCCCTAGCGGGGGGGCCTACGAGCAGTACTTC. It specifies CASSPSGGAYEQYF.